The present TCR beta chain was sequenced within a study of neoadjuvant nivolumab and ipilimumab in lung cancer. Trimming took 6 bases from V and 4 from J, leaving 13 bases between them. The CDR3 has 14 amino acids. Germline CDR1 and CDR2: MNHEY and SVGAGI. The repertoire was sequenced with immunoSEQ multiplex PCR; TCRdb's copy has only in-frame clones and lacks some. The profile shows about 13,000 clones, under 97% of them singletons. The chain combines TRBV6-5 with TRBJ1-5; D is uncertain. Source: peripheral blood, taken after neoadjuvant nivolumab, alone or with ipilimumab, at or shortly before surgery. The receptor's source is an adult with non-small cell lung cancer. CDR3 coding DNA: TGTGCCAGCAGCCGACTGGGGTCAAATCAGCCCCAGCATTTT. Translation: CASSRLGSNQPQHF.